This T cell receptor (beta chain) was documented in a study of cytomegalovirus exposure and HLA in healthy donors. Vbeta (60) and Jbeta (13) primers were used in the PCR. Here immunoSEQ multiplex PCR was the method, and the copy in TCRdb shows in-frame clones only, minus some. The data contain 150,000 to 200,000 clones, roughly 80% of them seen just once; the ten biggest clones take up about 2.9%. Points from the study as a whole: Immune exposure information available was restricted to CMV serostatus.

CDR3 length equals 17 residues. V shed 3 bases and J shed 7 bases, with 24 bases lying between them. CDR1 is LNHDA and CDR2 is SQIVND in the germline V gene (reference sequence). With regard to this clone: Antigen: not known.

The chain combines TRBV19 with TRBJ1-1; TRBD1 might be the D (5 bases). The sequenced sample consisted of PBMCs. This receptor was obtained from a female donor in good health and CMV-seronegative. CDR3 protein: CASSILIGMGRKIEAFF. CDR3 in DNA: TGTGCCAGTAGTATTCTAATAGGGATGGGGCGGAAGATTGAAGCTTTCTTT.